A single T cell receptor (beta chain) is shown here with its context. Antigen unknown. Germline lookup yields CDR1 MDHEN and CDR2 SYDVKM. Trimming pared 4 bases from V and 0 bases from J, leaving 7 bases between. The CDR3 has 15 residues. The source of the sample is a study of cytomegalovirus exposure and HLA in healthy donors. When sampled, the donors appeared nominally healthy, though they likely had unrecorded immune exposures. General observations from the study: Researchers counted around 160 TCR beta chains as cytomegalovirus-associated.

Researchers ran the PCR with 60 Vbeta and 13 Jbeta primers. Clones were read by immunoSEQ multiplex PCR, and TCRdb kept only the in-frame ones, dropping some. Among about 100,000 clones listed, about 70% were seen once. The sequenced sample consisted of PBMCs. This receptor was obtained from a woman between 18 and 30 years old in good health and CMV-seropositive. The gene calls are TRBV28 and TRBJ2-6; D unresolved. CDR3 bases: TGTGCCAGCAGTTCCACACGCTCTGGGGCCAACGTCCTGACTTTC. Translating gives CASSSTRSGANVLTF.